The TCR beta chain described here comes from a study of shared clonotypes between healthy human individuals (dated by TCRdb to the early 2020s). At the level of the whole study: A couple of women and a few men aged 18 to 49 years were included in the cohort. Per donor, leukapheresis produced somewhere between about 0.94 and 9 billion PBMCs. To estimate repertoire size and how much clonotype sharing occurs between individuals, the study deeply sequenced the blood TCR repertoires of about 5 healthy adults. For each donor, CD4 naive and CD4 memory were each given three plates, CD8 naive was given two plates, and CD8 memory was given one plate. To increase sequencing depth and limit assay-specific biases, TCR repertoire library preparation and sequencing were carried out by different laboratories using diverse techniques. On the study overall, not on this receptor specifically: Based on pairwise subsampling, the degree of clonotype sharing among donors was expected to be affected by sequencing depth. Larger estimated clonotype richness was generally found for naive subsets than for memory subsets. Compared with non-shared clonotypes, the clonotypes found in all four sorted-subset donors had higher generation probabilities. Sharing across a handful of donors was observed for around 4.8% of naive CD4, over 3% of naive CD8, 2.3% of memory CD4, and over 0.3% of memory CD8 clonotypes. Because the study included only a small number of donors, the genetic and exposure-history diversity represented was limited. Sampling was restricted to blood, and TCR repertoires in tissues likely differ from the TCR repertoires found in blood. Incomplete sequencing was indicated by rarefaction of sorted-subset datasets, despite the large sequencing depth.

Of note for this clone: The specificity of this receptor is unknown. Base quality data are lacking; no much larger clone is found one base away.

Donors were healthy HIV-negative adults with no recently reported acute infections or vaccinations. Only Caucasian adults living in Nashville, Tennessee, USA were represented among the donors. CD8 memory samples were composed of magnetically selected CD45RO+ cells combined with CCR7-negative CD45RA+ effector memory (TemRA) cells. Blood was obtained by leukapheresis, after which PBMCs were separated by Ficoll-Histopaque density gradient centrifugation and cryopreserved in liquid nitrogen vapor phase. Purity and quantity of every magnetically sorted T cell population were checked by analytical flow cytometry. From each sorted fraction, genomic DNA was isolated and quantified by UV absorbance on a Nanodrop 2000c. Reading from cysteine to phenylalanine, the CDR3 counts 15 amino acids. The read is trimmed to its CDR3 DNA, 45 bases read in frame from base 1. Taken from the germline V gene (reference sequence), the CDR1 and CDR2 loops are MNHNY and SVGAGI. The germline V and J ends show losses of 6 bases and 4 bases respectively, and no gene match explains 8 bases of the junction.

TCR CDR3 regions were amplified from genomic DNA by multiplex PCR using the deep immunoSEQ assay. For each cell subset, the extracted genomic DNA was distributed evenly across all wells of several immunoSEQ 96-well plates, and each plate served as one replicate. For sorted subsets, approximately 200 ng of genomic DNA, equivalent to around 31,000 T cell genomes, went into each replicate PCR. The purified libraries were quantified using a Qubit 3.0 fluorometer, sized with a Bioanalyzer 2100, and then quantified again using the KAPA Library Quantification kit. Every immunoSEQ 96-well plate was sequenced on a dedicated single-read 150-cycle Illumina NextSeq 550 flow cell. For the original study's pipeline: Because the immunoSEQ output held only junctional sequences and lacked quality scores, the filtering could not match the filtering applied to full-length reads. Sequences were annotated with PyIR, a Python wrapper for IgBLAST v1.9, and V/J genes and CDR3 were assigned using IMGT germline references. Reads with weak V/J assignments (E-value above 1e-6), missing CDR3, stop codons, out-of-frame junctions, or ambiguous translated residues were removed. V3J clonotypes were defined as sequences sharing the same inferred V gene, J gene, and CDR3 amino acid sequence. Percentage overlap between repertoires was computed as shared unique clonotypes divided by the size of the smaller repertoire. Three approaches were used to assess repertoire richness: RTK rarefaction, the Chao1 estimator, and Recon v2.1 estimates of unobserved clonotypes. Generation probabilities for all TCRbeta clonotypes obtained by the gDNA method from a handful of donors were computed using OLGA. The source is immuneACCESS, and TCRdb retained only in-frame sequences with V and J called. Part of the clones is not carried over; for the studies checked, unresolved V genes explain less than half of this, and the remainder is unexplained. Clone size and V and J calls were adopted from that table, with D and trimming inferred from the DNA. A total of approximately 110,000 clones appear in this sample, less than 80% of them only once. Together, the top ten hold approximately 25% of the sample.

Sequences were obtained from memory CD8+ T cells sorted from blood. The sample's cell subset or site label is to be understood as: CD45RO+ cells pooled with CCR7-negative TemRA cells. The sequence was obtained from a woman aged 25 to 39 in good health. The V and J genes are TRBV6-6 and TRBJ2-2; TRBD1 lines up with 7 middle nucleotides. The CDR3 region has the sequence CASSNKYRGTGELFF. Here is the DNA: TGTGCCAGCAGCAATAAGTACAGGGGCACCGGGGAGCTGTTTTTT.